The sequence of this TCR beta chain was determined in a study of spatial heterogeneity in lung cancer. Study background: Alpha-chain sequences were detected in numbers that were consistently lower than beta-chain sequences. Notes on the study in general: Mutation tallies in tumors tracked expanded intratumoral alpha and beta TCR counts. Of the expanded TCRs, ubiquitous and regional counts tracked the counts of ubiquitous and regional nonsynonymous mutations, respectively.

This clonotype occurred many times. Antigen: not known. Each TCR cDNA molecule bore a unique molecular identifier. TCRdb re-called the 5' RACE reads through MiXCR, storing one row per CDR3 protein. The table shows around 19,000 distinct CDR3 sequences, with 5.5% to 8% occurring only once. Time point in this sample: sample taken at primary tumor resection. The study sequenced unsorted whole RNA from tumor, nontumor lung or frozen PBMC. The TCR comes from a female donor with early-stage non-small cell lung cancer. Source: lung tumor tissue, taken at surgery.

For the CDR3, the DNA is TGCAGTGCTAGTAGCCCGCTTACAGGGAACTATGGCTACACCTTC. Protein product: CSASSPLTGNYGYTF. This chain connects TRBV20-1 to TRBJ1-2; TRBD1 might be the D (6 bases). Germline V CDR1 and CDR2: DFQATT, SNEGSKA (reference sequence). The CDR3 has 15 residues. V dropped 3 bases and J dropped 2 bases, with 16 bases sitting between them.